Each of the 25 T cell receptor beta chains below was sequenced from the same sample in a study of T cells in Graves' hyperthyroidism and ophthalmopathy. The investigators amplified TCR beta CDR3 regions from RNA transcripts. Initially, a first-round RT-PCR of the TCR CDR3 employed the HTBI primer set. TCRdb ran MiXCR on the multiplex PCR reads and lists one entry per CDR3 protein. The sample shows some 740,000 distinct CDR3 sequences, 14% of them seen only once. The sequenced sample was blood. The receptors originated from a woman aged 18-29 years with Graves' hyperthyroidism.

This clonotype showed up just a few times. This sequence joins TRBV28 and TRBJ2-1; D uncertain. The germline gives CDR1 MDHEN, CDR2 SYDVKM. The CDR3 loop spans 13 amino acids. Trimming pared 5 bases from V and 12 bases from J, leaving 17 bases between. CDR3 nucleotides: TGTGCCAGCAGTCCTCTCGGGTGGGATGGGCAGTTCTTC. Amino acid sequence: CASSPLGWDGQFF.

This clonotype was seen at least ten times. The rearrangement links TRBV7-9 to TRBJ2-1, with 13 positions matching TRBD2. This CDR3 has 23 residues. Trimming cost V 7 bases and J 6 bases; bases outside gene matches: 30. Germline assignment: CDR1 SEHNR and CDR2 FQNEAQ (reference sequence). The CDR3 sequence: CASTEQRWGRKLGTSGTPNEQFF. For the CDR3, the DNA is TGTGCCAGCACCGAACAGAGGTGGGGCAGGAAGCTCGGGACTAGCGGGACCCCCAATGAGCAGTTCTTC.

This clonotype appeared many times. This chain joins TRBV9 and TRBJ2-7, with D uncertain. The germline CDR1 and CDR2 sequences are SGDLS and YYNGEE. Trimming shortened V by 3 bases and J by 3 bases, and 10 bases separated the two germline ends. This CDR3 has 13 residues. The CDR3 sequence: CASSASSGYEQYF. The CDR3 bases are TGTGCCAGCAGCGCCAGCTCAGGCTACGAGCAGTACTTC.

This chain connects TRBV19 to TRBJ2-1; D uncertain. CDR3 length: 13 residues. The ends were cut back, 7 bases at V and 7 bases at J, with 14 bases in the middle. Germline V gene data show CDR1 as LNHDA and CDR2 as SQIVND (reference sequence). CDR3 bases: TGTGCCAGTACCTGGAACTACGGGAATGAGCAGTTCTTC. Protein product: CASTWNYGNEQFF.

This clonotype was seen at least ten times. This chain links TRBV28 with TRBJ2-3, with 9 bases that match TRBD2. The germline CDR1 and CDR2 sequences are MDHEN and SYDVKM. This CDR3 comprises 16 residues. The V segment lost 2 bases and the J segment 2 bases; nucleotides outside the gene matches: 5. CDR3 amino acids: CASSLGPSGATDTQYF. DNA of the CDR3: TGTGCCAGCAGTTTAGGCCCTAGCGGGGCCACAGATACGCAGTATTTT. Drawing the rest from reference TRBV28 and TRBJ2-3, the complete variable domain is DVKVTQSSRYLVKRTGEKVFLECVQDMDHENMFWYRQDPGLGLRLIYFSYDVKMKEKGDIPEGYSVSREKKERFSLILESASTNQTSMYLCASSLGPSGATDTQYFGPGTRLTVL.

The V and J genes are TRBV29-1 and TRBJ2-5; D assignment may be TRBD1 or TRBD2 (7 bases each). This CDR3 is built from 13 residues. CDR1 SQVTM and CDR2 ANQGSEA come from the germline V gene. V lost 2 bases and J 7 bases, leaving 14 bases between the germline ends. CDR3 DNA: TGCAGCGTTGAAAGGGCCAGGGGGGGGACCCAGTACTTC. The encoded protein is CSVERARGGTQYF.

The chain uses TRBV7-9 and TRBJ2-5; 10 bases line up with TRBD2. With V trimmed by 4 bases and J by 0 bases, 8 bases remained unmatched. The germline CDR1 and CDR2 sequences are SEHNR and FQNEAQ (reference sequence). This CDR3 has 17 residues. The CDR3 sequence is CASSSGLAPPYQETQYF. For the CDR3, the DNA is TGTGCCAGCAGCTCGGGACTAGCGCCACCGTACCAAGAGACCCAGTACTTC. Based on the CDR3 plus reference TRBV7-9 and TRBJ2-5, the full variable domain is DTGVSQNPRHKITKRGQNVTFRCDPISEHNRLYWYRQTLGQGPEFLTYFQNEAQLEKSRLLSDRFSAERPKGSFSTLEIQRTEQGDSAMYLCASSSGLAPPYQETQYFGPGTRLLVL.

The chain has TRBV6-1 and TRBJ2-7; D is unresolved. There are 13 residues in the CDR3. V lost 6 bases, J lost 0 bases, and 9 bases lay in between. Germline CDR1 MNHNS, CDR2 SASEGT. The CDR3 nucleotides are TGTGCCAGCAGCTCCGGATACTCCTACGAGCAGTACTTC. Its protein is CASSSGYSYEQYF.

This clonotype was counted many times. The chain combines TRBV18 with TRBJ1-4; tentatively, D is TRBD1 (5 bases). V lost 3 bases, J lost 0 bases, and 5 bases lay in between. This CDR3 region has 14 residues. Germline V gives CDR1 KGHSH, CDR2 LQKENI. The CDR3 is CASSPGATNEKLFF. DNA of the CDR3: TGTGCCAGCTCACCGGGGGCAACTAATGAAAAACTGTTTTTT.

This clonotype was counted at least ten times. CDR3 coding DNA: TGTGCCAGCAGCTGGGAATTAGCGGGAGTCCCCACAGATACGCAGTATTTT. Protein sequence: CASSWELAGVPTDTQYF. The chain employs TRBV11-1 and TRBJ2-3, with 9 nucleotides matching TRBD2. J gave up 2 bases and V 4 bases, and 10 bases lay outside the gene matches. The CDR3 spans 17 residues. Looked up from germline, CDR1 is SGHAT and CDR2 is FQDESV (reference sequence).

This clonotype was detected many times. CDR3 sequence reads: CASRPTGRNTGELFF. CDR3 in DNA: TGTGCCAGCAGACCAACAGGGAGGAACACCGGGGAGCTGTTTTTT. The V call is TRBV28, the J call TRBJ2-2, with D maybe TRBD1 (6 bases). The CDR3 extends over 15 amino acids. CDR1 is MDHEN, CDR2 SYDVKM, per germline. Between the trimmed V and J ends, which lost 6 bases and 1 base, there was a span of 12 bases.

In its sample, this clonotype was seen a few times. V and J are TRBV18 and TRBJ1-5; D not certain. V lost 6 bases, J lost 6 bases, and 12 bases lay in between. Germline CDR1 is KGHSH and CDR2 is LQKENI. The CDR3 is 13 residues long. The CDR3 loop reads CASSRGDAQPQHF. DNA of the CDR3: TGTGCCAGCTCCCGTGGGGATGCTCAGCCCCAGCATTTT. Full variable domain (rest looked up from reference TRBV18 and TRBJ1-5): NAGVMQNPRHLVRRRGQEARLRCSPMKGHSHVYWYRQLPEEGLKFMVYLQKENIIDESGMPKERFSAEFPKEGPSILRIQQVVRGDSAAYFCASSRGDAQPQHFGDGTRLSIL.

This clonotype was recorded many times. V and J are TRBV7-4 and TRBJ2-2; a weak D match, TRBD2 (6 bases). Germline CDR1 SGHVT, CDR2 SQSDAQ. V lost 3 bases and J lost 0, with 23 bases in between. CDR3 length equals 20 residues. The CDR3 region is CASSFPNPDGRSPNTGELFF. The DNA of the CDR3 is TGTGCCAGCAGCTTCCCCAATCCCGACGGGAGATCGCCGAACACCGGGGAGCTGTTTTTT.

This clonotype was counted at least ten times. The chain joins TRBV20-1 to TRBJ1-2; TRBD1 is a possible D gene (5 bases). The V gene lost 1 base and the J gene lost 5 bases, with 14 bases spanning the gap. This CDR3 contains 14 residues. In germline, CDR1 is DFQATT, CDR2 SNEGSKA (reference sequence). The CDR3 DNA reads as TGCAGTGCTAGAGTGAAGACAGAGTCTTATGGCTACACCTTC. This gives the protein CSARVKTESYGYTF.

The genes are TRBV7-8 and TRBJ1-2; D remains ambiguous. Germline CDR1 is SGHVS and CDR2 is FQNEAQ. The CDR3 spans 13 residues. Trimming cost V 0 bases and J 8 bases, with 10 bases left between them. CDR3 residues: CASSLAATLGYTF. The CDR3 DNA follows: TGTGCCAGCAGCTTAGCGGCGACCCTAGGCTACACCTTC.

This clonotype came up a few times. The chain couples TRBV29-1 to TRBJ2-3; 8 nucleotides agree with TRBD2. Germline values: CDR1 SQVTM, CDR2 ANQGSEA. With 6 bases clipped from V and 9 bases from J, the junction kept 5 bases outside the gene matches. The CDR3 consists of 11 residues. The CDR3 is CSVRGGFTQYF. DNA of the CDR3: TGCAGCGTCCGGGGGGGTTTCACGCAGTATTTT.

This clonotype was observed a few times. V usage is TRBV4-1 and J usage is TRBJ2-7, with D possibly being TRBD1 (5 bases). Trimming shortened V by 1 base and J by 7 bases, and 11 bases separated the two germline ends. The CDR3 is 13 residues long. Germline CDR1 and CDR2: MGHRA and YSYEKL. The CDR3 nucleotides read TGCGCCAGCAGCCAAGGGGCAGGGCATGAGCAGTACTTC. Encoded protein: CASSQGAGHEQYF.

Ten or more counts support this clonotype. V is TRBV29-1 and J is TRBJ2-7, with TRBD2 matching over 7 bases. Germline-derived CDR1 and CDR2 are SQVTM and ANQGSEA. This CDR3 has 15 residues. Unmatched junction bases numbered 9, after V lost 1 base and J lost 3 bases. The CDR3 spells CSVEGWEGVLYEQYF. CDR3 DNA: TGCAGCGTTGAAGGTTGGGAGGGAGTCCTCTACGAGCAGTACTTC.

There are a few counts of this clonotype. This chain connects TRBV12-3 or TRBV12-4 to TRBJ2-2, with 12 bases aligning to TRBD2. The CDR3 covers 16 residues. With V trimmed by 6 bases and J by 8 bases, 10 bases remained unmatched. As DNA, the CDR3 is TGTGCCAGCAGCTATGGACTAGCGGGGTTTCGGGGGGAGCTGTTTTTT. Its translation: CASSYGLAGFRGELFF.

This clonotype was counted at least ten times. J is TRBJ2-7 and V is TRBV10-3; the D call may be TRBD1 or TRBD2 (5 bases each). The germline V gene encodes CDR1 ENHRY and CDR2 SYGVKD. V was clipped by 4 bases and J by 0 bases, with 10 bases between them. CDR3 length: 14 amino acids. The CDR3 reads CAISGRDGSYEQYF. Here the CDR3 DNA reads TGTGCCATCAGTGGCCGGGACGGCTCCTACGAGCAGTACTTC.

The table lists this clonotype with many counts. CDR3 bases: TGTGCCAGCAGCAAGGCGCCAGGGACCACTGAAGCTTTCTTT. As protein: CASSKAPGTTEAFF. The gene calls are TRBV7-2 and TRBJ1-1; a weak D match, TRBD1 (5 bases). Germline V gene lookup returns CDR1 SGHTA and CDR2 FQGNSA. The CDR3 sequence is 14 residues long. Trimming stripped 5 bases from V and 4 bases from J, with 14 bases between.

This clonotype was picked up many times. This chain uses TRBV12-3 or TRBV12-4 with TRBJ2-1; 7 positions match TRBD2. There are 15 residues in the CDR3. After removal of 7 bases from V and 3 bases from J, the junction contained 9 bases not matched to a gene. The CDR3 nucleotides read TGTGCCAGCACCAGAGCGGGATTGGGCTACAATGAGCAGTTCTTC. Translation: CASTRAGLGYNEQFF.

The chain carries TRBV20-1 and TRBJ1-6; D is ambiguous. The CDR3 has 12 amino acids. CDR1 and CDR2 (germline): DFQATT, SNEGSKA (reference sequence). V was clipped by 8 bases and J by 8 bases, with 13 bases between them. The CDR3 reads CSIRALDSPLHF. The CDR3, as DNA: TGCAGTATTAGGGCCTTGGATTCACCCCTCCACTTT.

This clonotype appeared a few times. The chain employs TRBV7-2 and TRBJ1-5; no clear D. V lost 1 base and J 7 bases, leaving 8 bases between the germline ends. The CDR3 sequence is 13 residues long. Germline assignment: CDR1 SGHTA and CDR2 FQGNSA. This CDR3 reads CASSLGGWQPQHF. In DNA form, the CDR3 reads TGTGCCAGCAGCTTAGGTGGTTGGCAGCCCCAGCATTTT.

The chain joins TRBV19 to TRBJ2-7; no clear D. V was trimmed by 2 bases and J by 2 bases, leaving 16 bases between them. CDR3 size: 16 residues. CDR1 LNHDA and CDR2 SQIVND come from the germline V gene (reference sequence). Written as DNA, the CDR3 is TGTGCCAGTAGTATAACCCCAGACCTTTCCCCCTACGAGCAGTACTTC. Its protein product is CASSITPDLSPYEQYF.